Presented here are 10 T cell receptor beta chains from one specimen sequenced in a study of shared clonotypes between healthy human individuals. Sequenced by immunoSEQ multiplex PCR; TCRdb stores in-frame clones only, minus some. Among approximately 2.3 million clones listed, approximately 93% were seen once. Sample: naive CD4+ T cells from PBMCs. Indicated subset: CD45RA+ positively selected. The origin of the receptors is a man younger than 35 in good health. Some clones in this sample may be carry-over from other donors' samples.

The genes are TRBV7-2 and TRBJ1-2, with 9 bases matching TRBD1. The junction had 4 bases not matched to a gene; V was cut back by 4 bases and J by 7 bases. CDR1 is SGHTA, CDR2 FQGNSA, per germline. The CDR3 has 13 residues. CDR3 DNA sequence: TGTGCCAGCAGCTGGGACAGGGTGAGTGGCTACACCTTC. Translating it yields CASSWDRVSGYTF.

The chain recombines TRBV6-1 with TRBJ2-4; 11 nucleotides align to TRBD1. The V segment lost 0 bases and the J segment 6 bases; nucleotides outside the gene matches: 10. This CDR3 has 18 amino acids. The germline CDR1 and CDR2 sequences are MNHNS and SASEGT. The CDR3 DNA is TGTGCCAGCAGTGAAGCAGGACAGGGGGCAAGGATAAGAAACATTCAGTACTTC. Amino acids: CASSEAGQGARIRNIQYF.

The chain couples TRBV10-3 to TRBJ2-5, with a weak D call TRBD2 (6 bases). The V end lost 10 bases, the J end lost 2 bases, and 17 bases lay between the germline ends. This CDR3 comprises 14 residues. CDR1 ENHRY and CDR2 SYGVKD come from the germline V gene. CDR3 sequence (DNA): TGTGCCACCGGGACTTCCTCAGAACAAGAGACCCAGTACTTC. Translation gives CATGTSSEQETQYF.

Remarks on this clone: One end of the junction does not line up with germline, which may come from a read error. V and J are TRBV19 and TRBJ2-4; 9 bases fit TRBD1. CDR1 LNHDA and CDR2 SQIVND come from the germline V gene (reference sequence). CDR3 length: 13 residues. CDR3 loop: CASSLDRGDIQYF. The CDR3 bases are TGTGCCAGTAGTTTAGACAGGGGGGACATTCAGTACTTC.

The rearrangement links TRBV28 to TRBJ1-2; D is unclear. Trimming stripped 2 bases from V and 11 bases from J, with 9 bases between. CDR1 and CDR2 (germline): MDHEN, SYDVKM. CDR3 length equals 11 residues. CDR3: CASSLLWDYTF. CDR3 coding DNA: TGTGCCAGCAGTTTACTATGGGATTACACCTTC.

The J gene is TRBJ2-7, the V gene TRBV10-1; D may match TRBD1 or TRBD2 (5 bases each). The germline CDR1 and CDR2 sequences are WNHNN and SYGVQD (reference sequence). V gave up 4 bases and J gave up 4 bases, with 14 bases separating them. This CDR3 contains 14 residues. The chain's CDR3 is CASSASSHRYEQYF. Here the CDR3 DNA reads TGCGCCAGCAGTGCGTCTAGCCACAGGTACGAGCAGTACTTC.

This clone was seen just once. The CDR3 sequence is CASSSARWAGELFF. The CDR3 DNA is TGTGCCAGCAGTTCCGCGAGATGGGCCGGGGAGCTGTTTTTT. The J gene is TRBJ2-2, the V gene TRBV6-5; D gene uncertain. The germline V and J ends were trimmed by 4 bases and 6 bases, with 12 bases remaining between them. Germline CDR1 reads MNHEY; CDR2 reads SVGAGI. CDR3 length equals 14 residues.

The chain has TRBV7-8 and TRBJ2-3; D gene ambiguous. V shed 5 bases and J shed 3 bases, with 18 bases lying between them. Per the germline V gene, CDR1 is SGHVS and CDR2 is FQNEAQ. The length of the CDR3 is 16 residues. DNA for the CDR3: TGTGCCAGCAGCCGCGCCCTCTCCGGTGGAACAGATACGCAGTATTTT. As protein: CASSRALSGGTDTQYF.

The V and J genes are TRBV10-1 and TRBJ2-3; tentatively, D is TRBD2 (6 bases). Trimming left V 6 bases short and J 4 bases short, with 14 bases between. Looked up from germline, CDR1 is WNHNN and CDR2 is SYGVQD (reference sequence). The CDR3 loop spans 14 amino acids. CDR3 residues: CASRPGLSADTQYF. CDR3 sequence (DNA): TGCGCCAGCAGACCGGGACTTTCGGCAGATACGCAGTATTTT.

The genes are TRBV7-8 and TRBJ1-2; D unclear. The CDR3 sequence is 13 residues long. Germline V lookup: CDR1 SGHVS, CDR2 FQNEAQ. V was clipped by 5 bases and J by 5 bases, with 12 bases between them. For the CDR3, the DNA is TGTGCCAGCAGCAGAAGACCAGATTATGGCTACACCTTC. Its translation is CASSRRPDYGYTF.